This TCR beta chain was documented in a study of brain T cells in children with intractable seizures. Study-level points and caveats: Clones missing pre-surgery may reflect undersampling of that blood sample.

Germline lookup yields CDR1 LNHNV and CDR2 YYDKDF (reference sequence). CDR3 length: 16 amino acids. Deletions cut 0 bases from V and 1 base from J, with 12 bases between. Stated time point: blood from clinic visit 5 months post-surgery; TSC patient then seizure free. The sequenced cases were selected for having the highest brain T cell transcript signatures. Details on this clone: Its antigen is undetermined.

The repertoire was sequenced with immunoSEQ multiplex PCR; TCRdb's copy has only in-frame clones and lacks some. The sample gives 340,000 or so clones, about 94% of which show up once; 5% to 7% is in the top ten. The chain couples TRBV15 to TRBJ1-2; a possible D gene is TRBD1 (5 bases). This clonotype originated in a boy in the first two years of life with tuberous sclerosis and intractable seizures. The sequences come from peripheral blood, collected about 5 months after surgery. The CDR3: CATSRDLGAINYGYTF. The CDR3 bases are TGTGCCACCAGCAGAGATCTCGGGGCTATTAACTATGGCTACACCTTC.